This paragraph reports one T cell receptor beta chain. Its antigen is not identified. cDNA libraries for TRB were generated by 5' RACE incorporating UMI labels. TCRdb re-analyzed the 5' RACE reads; it lists each CDR3 protein once, without DNA. This sample's clone table lists about 7,000 distinct CDR3 sequences. The data were obtained in a study of CXCR3-negative and CXCR3-positive naive CD8 T cells. Overall study findings and caveats: The study found comparably high diversity in both naive subsets and much lower diversity in memory CD8+ cells. Relative to CXCR3-negative naive cells, CXCR3-positive naive cells had more hydrophobic TRB CDR3s.

The CDR3 spans 14 residues. Per the germline V gene, CDR1 is DFQATT and CDR2 is SNEGSKA (reference sequence). Sorts that each held around 300,000 cells were run in triplicate for every CD8+ T cell subset. The rearrangement uses TRBV20-1 and TRBJ2-1. The sequence was collected from a human donor in good health. Some clones in this sample may be carry-over from other donors' samples. Sequenced sample: naive CXCR3+ CD8+ T cells from blood. Described subset: CD45RO-CCR7+CD27+CD95- naive CD8+ T cells expressing CXCR3 (TNR3+). The CDR3 sequence: CSARVGTTHNEQFF.